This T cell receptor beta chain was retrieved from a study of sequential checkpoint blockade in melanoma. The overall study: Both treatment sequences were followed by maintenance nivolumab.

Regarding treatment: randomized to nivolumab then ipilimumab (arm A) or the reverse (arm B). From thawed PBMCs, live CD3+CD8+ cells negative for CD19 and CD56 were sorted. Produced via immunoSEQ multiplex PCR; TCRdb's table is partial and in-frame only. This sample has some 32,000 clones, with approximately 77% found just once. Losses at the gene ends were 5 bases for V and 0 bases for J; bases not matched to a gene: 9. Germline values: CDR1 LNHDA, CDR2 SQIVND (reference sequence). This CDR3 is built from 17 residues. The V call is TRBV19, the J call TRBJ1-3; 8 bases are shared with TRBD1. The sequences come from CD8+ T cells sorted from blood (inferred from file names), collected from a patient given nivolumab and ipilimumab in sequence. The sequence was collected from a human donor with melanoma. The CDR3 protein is CASSPMDRVYSGNTIYF. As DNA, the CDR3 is TGTGCCAGTAGTCCGATGGACAGGGTTTACTCTGGAAACACCATATATTTT. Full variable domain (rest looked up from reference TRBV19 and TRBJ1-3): DGGITQSPKYLFRKEGQNVTLSCEQNLNHDAMYWYRQDPGQGLRLIYYSQIVNDFQKGDIAEGYSVSREKKESFPLTVTSAQKNPTAFYLCASSPMDRVYSGNTIYFGEGSWLTVV.